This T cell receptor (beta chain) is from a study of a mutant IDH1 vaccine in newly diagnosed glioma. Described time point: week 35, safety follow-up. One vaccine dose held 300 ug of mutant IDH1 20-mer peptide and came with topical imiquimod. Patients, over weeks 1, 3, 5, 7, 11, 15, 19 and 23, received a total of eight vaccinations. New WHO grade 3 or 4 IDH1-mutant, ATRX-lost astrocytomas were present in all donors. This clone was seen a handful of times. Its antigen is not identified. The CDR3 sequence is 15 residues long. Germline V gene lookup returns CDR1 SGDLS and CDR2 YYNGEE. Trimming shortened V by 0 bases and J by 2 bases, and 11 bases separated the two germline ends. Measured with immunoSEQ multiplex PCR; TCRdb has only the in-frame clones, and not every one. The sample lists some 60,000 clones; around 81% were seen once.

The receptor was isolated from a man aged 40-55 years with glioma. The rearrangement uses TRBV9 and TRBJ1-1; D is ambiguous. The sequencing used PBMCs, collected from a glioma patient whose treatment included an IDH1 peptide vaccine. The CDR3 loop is CASSVATLSNTEAFF. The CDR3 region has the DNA TGTGCCAGCAGCGTAGCTACGTTATCCAACACTGAAGCTTTCTTT.